This TCR beta chain emerged from a study of TIL therapy for anti-PD-1-resistant metastatic lung cancer. For the study at large: Median patient age was 54, ranging about 38-80 years. By whole-exome sequencing, median non-synonymous tumor mutation burden was under 1.9 mutations per megabase.

In germline, CDR1 is MDHEN, CDR2 SYDVKM. The CDR3 loop spans 13 amino acids. Losses at the gene ends were 6 bases for V and 4 bases for J; bases not matched to a gene: 1. Sequencing used immunoSEQ v3. Clones were sequenced by immunoSEQ multiplex PCR, and TCRdb holds only the in-frame ones, with some missing. This sample carries about 26,000 clones, 55% to 75% of them seen once, and the ten largest clones take roughly 7.4%. Indicated time point: pre-treatment sample, taken before nivolumab and TIL therapy. Most excised metastases sampled were pleural nodules or supraclavicular lymph nodes. Tumors were harvested before any PD-1/PD-L1 blockade. Stage 4 NSCLC adults joined between late 2017 and 2020.

The source was tumor tissue, collected at baseline. The TCR was taken from a person aged 25 to 80 with non-small cell lung cancer. The V and J genes are TRBV28 and TRBJ2-4; 9 positions match TRBD1. In DNA, the CDR3 is TGTGCCAGCAGGGGACAGGGAAAAAACATTCAGTACTTC. Residues: CASRGQGKNIQYF.